The 8 T cell receptor beta chains presented below share a single source sample, sequenced in a study of T cell repertoires in cytomegalovirus infection. TCRdb reanalysed the reads using MiXCR and keeps one entry per CDR3 protein. Of approximately 550,000 distinct CDR3 sequences listed, approximately 15% are singletons. The specimen sequenced was CD8+ T cells from PBMCs. The receptors stem from a human donor in good health (CMV status not recorded). Some clones in this sample may be carry-over from other donors' samples.

There are many counts of this clonotype. The rearrangement joins TRBV19 to TRBJ2-6; D not resolved. Germline V gene lookup returns CDR1 LNHDA and CDR2 SQIVND (reference sequence). CDR3 length: 16 residues. V was shortened by 0 bases and J by 1 base, with 7 bases between the two germline ends. CDR3: CASSIDHDSGANVLTF. DNA of the CDR3: TGTGCCAGTAGTATAGATCATGATTCTGGGGCCAACGTCCTGACTTTC.

This rearrangement joins TRBV28 to TRBJ1-6; maybe TRBD1 (6 bases). CDR3 length: 17 amino acids. V was shortened by 8 bases and J by 4 bases, with 21 bases between the two germline ends. Germline values: CDR1 MDHEN, CDR2 SYDVKM. The CDR3 spells CASGWPRGIKYNSPLHF. Written as DNA, the CDR3 is TGTGCCAGCGGGTGGCCAAGGGGGATCAAATATAATTCACCCCTCCACTTT. The full variable domain, rest sourced from reference TRBV28 and TRBJ1-6, is DVKVTQSSRYLVKRTGEKVFLECVQDMDHENMFWYRQDPGLGLRLIYFSYDVKMKEKGDIPEGYSVSREKKERFSLILESASTNQTSMYLCASGWPRGIKYNSPLHFGNGTRLTVT.

The rearrangement uses TRBV12-3 or TRBV12-4 and TRBJ2-7; possibly TRBD1 or TRBD2 for D (5 bases each). The CDR3 has 13 residues. V was clipped by 9 bases and J by 5 bases, with 17 bases between them. The CDR3 coding sequence is TGTGCCAGTGGGGCAGCCAGGAGGAACGAGCAGTACTTC. Protein: CASGAARRNEQYF.

This clonotype was counted at least ten times. This chain links TRBV6-5 with TRBJ2-7; 8 positions agree with TRBD2. CDR3 length: 16 residues. Germline CDR1 is MNHEY and CDR2 is SVGAGI. The V gene end was trimmed by 0 bases and the J gene end by 5 bases; junction bases not matched to a gene: 9. Written as DNA, the CDR3 is TGTGCCAGCAGTTACTCAGCGGGAGAGGTTCATGACGAGCAGTACTTC. It translates to CASSYSAGEVHDEQYF.

At least ten counts were recorded for this clonotype. The chain is built from TRBV5-5 and TRBJ2-1; no definite D call. This CDR3 region has 12 residues. V lost 0 bases to trimming and J lost 9 bases, with 7 bases between them. Germline CDR1 is SGHKS and CDR2 is YYEKEE (reference sequence). This CDR3 is CASSLGVIEQFF. CDR3 coding DNA: TGTGCCAGCAGCTTGGGAGTAATTGAGCAGTTCTTC.

V gene TRBV15 combines with J gene TRBJ1-3, with 7 bases identical to TRBD1. Germline CDR1 is LNHNV and CDR2 is YYDKDF (reference sequence). V lost 5 bases, J lost 0 bases, and 4 bases stayed unmatched. The CDR3 has 15 amino acids. CDR3 sequence (DNA): TGTGCCACCAGCGGGGACAGAGTCTCTGGAAACACCATATATTTT. Translated: CATSGDRVSGNTIYF.

This clonotype was detected a few times. The chain has TRBV4-1 and TRBJ2-7; TRBD1 agrees at 7 bases. Germline V CDR1 and CDR2: MGHRA, YSYEKL. Trimming cost V 0 bases and J 2 bases; bases outside gene matches: 7. The CDR3 has 16 residues. CDR3 coding DNA: TGCGCCAGCAGCCAAGAATCTCTACAGGGGACCTACGAGCAGTACTTC. It is translated as CASSQESLQGTYEQYF.

This chain links TRBV27 with TRBJ1-5; D is possibly TRBD1 (6 bases). The CDR3 extends over 15 amino acids. The V gene lost 0 bases and the J gene lost 7 bases, with 13 bases spanning the gap. CDR1 and CDR2 (germline): MNHEY, SMNVEV (reference sequence). The CDR3 protein is CASSLSGDITQPQHF. CDR3 in DNA: TGTGCCAGCAGTTTATCAGGGGACATCACCCAGCCCCAGCATTTT.